These 29 T cell receptor beta chains were all obtained from the same sample, sequenced in a study of cytomegalovirus exposure and HLA in healthy donors. Both 60 Vbeta primers and 13 Jbeta primers went into the PCR. Method: immunoSEQ multiplex PCR; TCRdb's copy keeps in-frame clones and lacks some. The table has 150,000 to 200,000 clones, over 70% seen once. Sequencing was carried out using PBMCs. The receptors come from a woman aged 40 to 50 in good health and CMV-seropositive.

The V call is TRBV7-2, the J call TRBJ2-2, with D perhaps matching TRBD1 (5 bases). This CDR3 is 15 amino acids long. The V end lost 6 bases, the J end lost 4 bases, and 15 bases lay between the germline ends. CDR1 is SGHTA and CDR2 is FQGNSA in the germline V gene. CDR3 sequence: CASRVMGPGTGELFF. The CDR3 DNA is TGTGCCAGCAGGGTGATGGGGCCGGGCACCGGGGAGCTGTTTTTT.

The V and J genes are TRBV18 and TRBJ1-5; TRBD1 aligns across 8 bases. CDR3 length: 15 amino acids. Germline CDR1 and CDR2: KGHSH and LQKENI. V was clipped by 2 bases and J by 3 bases; unmatched bases: 3. CDR3 nucleotides: TGTGCCAGCTCACCATCGGACAGGGACAATCAGCCCCAGCATTTT. Its protein is CASSPSDRDNQPQHF. Using reference TRBV18 and TRBJ1-5 for the parts outside the CDR3, the full variable domain is NAGVMQNPRHLVRRRGQEARLRCSPMKGHSHVYWYRQLPEEGLKFMVYLQKENIIDESGMPKERFSAEFPKEGPSILRIQQVVRGDSAAYFCASSPSDRDNQPQHFGDGTRLSIL.

This sequence joins TRBV30 and TRBJ2-7, with a possible D match to TRBD1 (5 bases). Germline CDR1 is GTSNPN and CDR2 is SVGIG (reference sequence). Deletions cut 0 bases from V and 5 bases from J, with 14 bases between. The CDR3 spans 14 residues. The CDR3 spells CAWSVLYLGDEQYF. CDR3 DNA sequence: TGTGCCTGGAGTGTACTTTACTTAGGGGACGAGCAGTACTTC.

Worth noting for this clone: Other DNA sequences in this specimen translate into the identical CDR3. The CDR3 DNA follows: TGTGCCAGCAGTGCCCGGGGAGGTGGGAACTATGGCTACACCTTC. It encodes CASSARGGGNYGYTF. This sequence joins TRBV2 and TRBJ1-2; unclear D gene. CDR3 length: 15 amino acids. Trimming stripped 4 bases from V and 2 bases from J, with 14 bases between. CDR1 is SNHLY, CDR2 FYNNEI, per germline.

The rearrangement joins TRBV4-2 to TRBJ1-4; possibly TRBD1 for D (6 bases). Germline V lookup: CDR1 LGHNA, CDR2 YNFKEQ. The CDR3 extends over 15 amino acids. V lost 3 bases to trimming and J lost 6 bases, with 14 bases between them. DNA of the CDR3: TGTGCCAGCAGCCACCTAGGAGAGGGGGATGAAAAACTGTTTTTT. This gives the protein CASSHLGEGDEKLFF.

The rearrangement joins TRBV18 to TRBJ1-4; D uncertain. This CDR3 contains 19 residues. The V gene lost 2 bases and the J gene lost 2 bases, with 21 bases spanning the gap. From germline, CDR1 is KGHSH and CDR2 LQKENI. CDR3 DNA: TGTGCCAGCTCACCAGGCGGCTGGACGTTAACGGGGACTAATGAAAAACTGTTTTTT. Translating gives CASSPGGWTLTGTNEKLFF.

The chain has TRBV6-5 and TRBJ1-1; D is unclear. This CDR3 is 13 amino acids long. Germline CDR1 is MNHEY and CDR2 is SVGAGI. Trimming removed 10 bases from V and 7 bases from J, with 19 bases in between. This chain's CDR3 is CATSLGVGGEAFF. In DNA, the CDR3 is TGTGCCACCTCCCTGGGAGTGGGAGGTGAAGCTTTCTTT.

The chain links TRBV4-2 to TRBJ1-6; 10 bases are shared with TRBD1. Looked up from germline, CDR1 is LGHNA and CDR2 is YNFKEQ. This CDR3 has 17 residues. The ends lost 0 bases at V and 8 bases at J; junction bases unmatched: 7. CDR3: CASSQESDRGTYSPLHF. For the CDR3, the DNA is TGTGCCAGCAGCCAAGAGTCGGACAGGGGGACCTATTCACCCCTCCACTTT.

Concerning this clone: The germline gene is not matched at one end of the junction; a read error may be the cause. V is TRBV2 and J is TRBJ2-6; TRBD1 might be the D (5 bases). The CDR3 has 13 amino acids. Germline V gives CDR1 SNHLY, CDR2 FYNNEI. CDR3 sequence: CASRGSGANGLTF. Written as DNA, the CDR3 is TGTGCCAGCAGGGGTTCTGGGGCCAACGGCCTGACTTTC.

The V and J genes are TRBV11-2 and TRBJ2-3, with D tentatively TRBD2 (6 bases). Germline assignment: CDR1 SGHAT and CDR2 FQNNGV. V was pared by 6 bases and J by 0 bases, with 13 bases between. The CDR3 is made up of 15 amino acids. The CDR3 region is CASSPGLWSTDTQYF. Written as DNA, the CDR3 is TGTGCCAGCAGTCCGGGACTGTGGAGCACAGATACGCAGTATTTT.

V gene TRBV9 combines with J gene TRBJ2-7; unclear D gene. The CDR3 spans 14 residues. The germline V and J ends were trimmed by 0 bases and 3 bases, with 10 bases remaining between them. CDR1 and CDR2 from the germline V gene are SGDLS and YYNGEE. The CDR3 DNA follows: TGTGCCAGCAGCGTAGGGTACACCAACTACGAGCAGTACTTC. Encoded protein: CASSVGYTNYEQYF.

The CDR3 loop reads CASSMQGDYGYTF. For the CDR3, the DNA is TGTGCCAGTAGTATGCAGGGGGACTATGGCTACACCTTC. V gene TRBV19 combines with J gene TRBJ1-2; TRBD1 matches at 7 bases. This CDR3 is 13 amino acids long. Germline trimming cut 3 bases from V and 3 bases from J; bases unmatched to any gene: 1. CDR1 is LNHDA and CDR2 is SQIVND in the germline V gene (reference sequence).

The chain carries TRBV5-8 and TRBJ1-5; 9 bases line up with TRBD1. The trim removed 4 bases at V and 1 base at J, leaving 3 bases unmatched. In germline, CDR1 is SGHTS, CDR2 YDEGEE. The CDR3 has 15 residues. The CDR3 protein is CASSLDRGSNQPQHF. The CDR3 DNA reads TGTGCCAGCAGCCTCGACAGGGGGAGCAATCAGCCCCAGCATTTT.

This chain connects TRBV5-6 to TRBJ2-1, with TRBD2 matching over 9 bases. This CDR3 has 15 amino acids. V was pared by 4 bases and J by 4 bases, with 6 bases of the junction left unmatched. Germline CDR1 SGHDT, CDR2 YYEEEE. CDR3 in amino acids: CASSERSGGYNEQFF. CDR3 in DNA: TGTGCCAGCAGCGAGAGAAGCGGGGGGTACAATGAGCAGTTCTTC.

The gene calls are TRBV28 and TRBJ2-6, with TRBD2 matching over 8 bases. Unmatched junction bases numbered 6, after V lost 5 bases and J lost 3 bases. This CDR3 contains 16 residues. Germline CDR1 reads MDHEN; CDR2 reads SYDVKM. CDR3 coding DNA: TGTGCCAGCAGTCCGGCGGGGGGCGGTGGGGCCAACGTCCTGACTTTC. As protein: CASSPAGGGGANVLTF. Filled out from reference TRBV28 and TRBJ2-6, the complete variable domain reads DVKVTQSSRYLVKRTGEKVFLECVQDMDHENMFWYRQDPGLGLRLIYFSYDVKMKEKGDIPEGYSVSREKKERFSLILESASTNQTSMYLCASSPAGGGGANVLTFGAGSRLTVL.

The rearrangement joins TRBV5-1 to TRBJ2-5; 12 nucleotides match TRBD2. The better agreement between TRBJ2-7 and the DNA end casts doubt on the J call. The CDR3 is 16 amino acids. CDR1 and CDR2 (germline): SGHRS, YFSETQ. The CDR3 spells CASSLGLAGESYEQYF. CDR3 DNA: TGCGCCAGCAGCTTGGGACTAGCGGGGGAGTCCTACGAGCAGTACTTC.

The gene calls are TRBV29-1 and TRBJ2-1; 7 bases are shared with TRBD2. Germline-derived CDR1 and CDR2 are SQVTM and ANQGSEA. V was pared by 4 bases and J by 6 bases, with 9 bases of the junction left unmatched. The CDR3 loop spans 14 amino acids. The CDR3 DNA reads as TGCAGCGTTGTCCCGGGGGGAATAGTCAATGAGCAGTTCTTC. Its protein is CSVVPGGIVNEQFF.

This sequence joins TRBV6-6 and TRBJ2-5, with 12 bases identical to TRBD2. CDR3 length: 16 amino acids. The germline V gene encodes CDR1 MNHNY and CDR2 SVGAGI (reference sequence). After removal of 6 bases from V and 5 bases from J, the junction contained 10 bases not matched to a gene. The CDR3 nucleotides read TGTGCCAGCAGCCTCTCTAGCGGGGGGGCTTGGGAGACCCAGTACTTC. Translation: CASSLSSGGAWETQYF.

In this sample, this clone turned up once. The rearrangement links TRBV4-2 to TRBJ1-3; 8 positions match TRBD1. CDR1 is LGHNA, CDR2 YNFKEQ, per germline. After removal of 2 bases from V and 0 bases from J, the junction contained 12 bases not matched to a gene. The CDR3 extends over 19 amino acids. In nucleotides, the CDR3 is TGTGCCAGCAGCCAAATGTCCTCCGGGACAGGCGGCTCTGGAAACACCATATATTTT. This translates into CASSQMSSGTGGSGNTIYF.

The chain couples TRBV19 to TRBJ2-1; 13 nucleotides align to TRBD2. In germline, CDR1 is LNHDA, CDR2 SQIVND (reference sequence). This CDR3 has 19 residues. The trim removed 3 bases at V and 2 bases at J, leaving 10 bases unmatched. The DNA for the CDR3 is TGTGCCAGTAGTATGAAGGGGACTAGCGGGGCACCCACCTACAATGAGCAGTTCTTC. Encoded protein: CASSMKGTSGAPTYNEQFF.

V usage is TRBV7-2 and J usage is TRBJ1-1; D unresolved. The CDR3 is 15 amino acids. The V gene lost 1 base and the J gene lost 8 bases, with 17 bases spanning the gap. CDR1 SGHTA and CDR2 FQGNSA come from the germline V gene. This CDR3 reads CASSLEVVRGMEAFF. In DNA, the CDR3 is TGTGCCAGCAGCTTAGAGGTGGTCCGAGGGATGGAAGCTTTCTTT.

This chain connects TRBV5-1 to TRBJ2-5; D might be TRBD2 (6 bases). The CDR3 contains 15 residues. Germline assignment: CDR1 SGHRS and CDR2 YFSETQ. V shed 2 bases and J shed 7 bases, with 18 bases lying between them. The CDR3 DNA reads TGCGCCAGCAGCTTAGGGTCGGGAGTTTCGTCGACCCAGTACTTC. It encodes CASSLGSGVSSTQYF.

The genes are TRBV5-4 and TRBJ1-1; D gene uncertain. CDR3 length: 12 amino acids. V lost 1 base and J lost 2, with 3 bases in between. CDR1 and CDR2 from the germline V gene are SGHNT and YYREEE (reference sequence). CDR3 region: CASSLLNTEAFF. In DNA, the CDR3 is TGTGCCAGCAGCTTGTTAAACACTGAAGCTTTCTTT.

The chain employs TRBV2 and TRBJ2-7, with D uncertain. Germline CDR1 SNHLY, CDR2 FYNNEI. The CDR3 loop spans 12 amino acids. With 9 bases removed from V and 1 base from J, the gap between germline ends came to 10 bases. In DNA form, the CDR3 reads TGTGCCAGTGAGGTCAATTCCTACGAGCAGTACTTC. Its translation is CASEVNSYEQYF.

The rearrangement links TRBV12-2 to TRBJ1-1; the table's D call TRBD1 went unverified against the DNA. TRBV12-2 is a listed pseudogene. The CDR3 loop spans 15 amino acids. CDR3 nucleotide sequence: TGTGCAAGTCGGGGACCGGGACAGGGCAACACTGAAGCTTTCTTT. It translates to CASRGPGQGNTEAFF.

CDR3 amino acids: CASSDGQGPYGYTF. The DNA for the CDR3 is TGTGCCAGCAGTGACGGACAGGGCCCCTATGGCTACACCTTC. The chain links TRBV2 to TRBJ1-2; 8 bases align to TRBD1. With V trimmed by 3 bases and J by 4 bases, 4 bases remained unmatched. The CDR3 sequence is 14 residues long. Germline V gives CDR1 SNHLY, CDR2 FYNNEI.

A word on this clone: A read error may produce the germline difference seen at one junction end. V usage is TRBV4-3 and J usage is TRBJ2-4; D not certain. Germline V CDR1 and CDR2: LGHNA, YSLEER. The CDR3 length is 15 residues. CDR3 residues: CASSQGRGTKNSQYF. Here the CDR3 DNA reads TGCGCCAGCAGCCAGGGCCGTGGCACCAAAAACAGTCAGTACTTC.

The V and J genes are TRBV28 and TRBJ2-5; TRBD2 matches 12 bases. V shed 6 bases, J shed 2 bases, and the junction held 7 bases outside the gene matches. This CDR3 is built from 16 residues. Germline loops: CDR1 MDHEN, CDR2 SYDVKM. CDR3 loop: CASSPPLAGGQETQYF. The CDR3 DNA sequence: TGTGCCAGCAGCCCCCCCCTAGCGGGGGGGCAAGAGACCCAGTACTTC. The whole variable domain, remainder taken from reference TRBV28 and TRBJ2-5, is DVKVTQSSRYLVKRTGEKVFLECVQDMDHENMFWYRQDPGLGLRLIYFSYDVKMKEKGDIPEGYSVSREKKERFSLILESASTNQTSMYLCASSPPLAGGQETQYFGPGTRLLVL.

The chain combines TRBV30 with TRBJ1-1, with 9 nucleotides matching TRBD1. CDR1 is GTSNPN and CDR2 is SVGIG in the germline V gene (reference sequence). V dropped 4 bases and J dropped 4; count of bases not matched to a gene: 7. This CDR3 has 14 residues. Written as DNA, the CDR3 is TGTGCCTGGACTACAGGGGGCGCGGGCACTGAAGCTTTCTTT. It is translated as CAWTTGGAGTEAFF.